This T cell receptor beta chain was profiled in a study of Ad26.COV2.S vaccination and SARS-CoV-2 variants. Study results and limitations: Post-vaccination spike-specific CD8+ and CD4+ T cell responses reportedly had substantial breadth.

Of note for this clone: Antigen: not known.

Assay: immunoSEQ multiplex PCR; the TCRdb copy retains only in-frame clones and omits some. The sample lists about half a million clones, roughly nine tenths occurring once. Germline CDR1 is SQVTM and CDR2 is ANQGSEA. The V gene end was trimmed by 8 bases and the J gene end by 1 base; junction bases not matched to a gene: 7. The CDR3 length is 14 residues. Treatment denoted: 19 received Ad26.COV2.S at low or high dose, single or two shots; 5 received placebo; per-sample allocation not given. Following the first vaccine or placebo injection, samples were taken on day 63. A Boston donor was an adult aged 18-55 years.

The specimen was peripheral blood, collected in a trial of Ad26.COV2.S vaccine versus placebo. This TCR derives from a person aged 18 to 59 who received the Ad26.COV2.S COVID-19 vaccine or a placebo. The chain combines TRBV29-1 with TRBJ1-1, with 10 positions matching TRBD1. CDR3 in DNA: TGCAGCTATGAGGACAGGGGGACGAACACTGAAGCTTTCTTT. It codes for CSYEDRGTNTEAFF.